A selection of T cell receptor beta chains follows, all from one sample in a study of cytomegalovirus exposure and HLA in healthy donors. Clones were read by immunoSEQ multiplex PCR, and TCRdb kept only the in-frame ones, dropping some. The table shows some 150,000 clones, with under 85% occurring only once. The sequenced material came from PBMCs. The receptors were sampled from a woman between 35 and 50 years old in good health and CMV-seropositive. The CDR3 runs from the conserved cysteine through the conserved F or W. D genes are given only for firm matches. Rows give clone size only sometimes, using once, few, many, or a class for an expanded clone.

v_call	clone_size	d_call	j_call	cdr3_aa	cdr3_nt
TRBV5-4	NA	NA	TRBJ1-1	CASSLVAGMNTEAFF	TGTGCCAGCAGCTTGGTAGCAGGGATGAACACTGAAGCTTTCTTT
TRBV12-1	NA	NA	TRBJ1-4	CASSFRQGNEKLFF	TGTGCCAGCAGCTTTCGACAGGGCAATGAAAAACTGTTTTTT
TRBV19	few	NA	TRBJ2-1	CASTEQGMSSYNEQFF	TGTGCCAGTACTGAACAGGGTATGAGCTCCTACAATGAGCAGTTCTTC
TRBV28	NA	TRBD1	TRBJ1-1	CASRTPTGGGNTEAFF	TGTGCCAGCAGAACACCCACAGGGGGTGGGAACACTGAAGCTTTCTTT
TRBV6-4	NA	NA	TRBJ2-7	CASKDRTYEQYF	TGTGCCAGCAAGGACAGAACCTACGAGCAGTACTTC
TRBV2	NA	NA	TRBJ2-3	CASTEAHLVGTDTQYF	TGTGCCAGCACGGAGGCTCACCTGGTCGGCACAGATACGCAGTATTTT
TRBV6-6	NA	NA	TRBJ2-5	CASRNRDRLLGETQYF	TGTGCCAGCCGAAATCGCGACAGGCTACTAGGAGAGACCCAGTACTTC
TRBV11-2	NA	NA	TRBJ1-6	CASSLTDNSPLHF	TGTGCCAGCAGCTTAACAGATAATTCACCCCTCCACTTT
TRBV6-5	NA	NA	TRBJ2-7	CASRRTEYEQYF	TGTGCCAGCAGGCGGACAGAATACGAGCAGTACTTC
TRBV10-3	few	NA	TRBJ1-1	CAISVESGRSGAFF	TGTGCCATCAGCGTCGAGTCCGGACGGAGCGGAGCTTTCTTT
TRBV5-1	few	NA	TRBJ1-1	CASSEGTEAFF	TGCGCCAGCAGCGAGGGCACTGAAGCTTTCTTT
TRBV6-5	NA	NA	TRBJ1-5	CASSPHGNSNQPQHF	TGTGCCAGCAGTCCACACGGGAATAGCAATCAGCCCCAGCATTTT
TRBV10-3	few	TRBD1	TRBJ2-3	CAISGGQGGADTQYF	TGTGCCATCAGTGGGGGACAGGGGGGTGCAGATACGCAGTATTTT